This T cell receptor (beta chain) originates from a study of T cells in narcolepsy. Study-level results: Blood of same and different patients, but not healthy controls, reportedly held recurring autoreactive clonotypes. Autoreactive HCRT-specific and TRIB2-specific clonotypes were marked in same-patient CSF-versus-blood CD4+ comparisons. Autoreactive clone sequences were missing from some blood memory CD4+ repertoires.

Clones were sequenced by immunoSEQ multiplex PCR, and TCRdb holds only the in-frame ones, with some missing. The sample lists approximately 25,000 clones; around 85% were seen once. On this clone itself: Its antigen is unknown.

Sample: CD45RA- memory CD4+ T cells from PBMCs. This clonotype was sampled from a human donor with narcolepsy.

This chain's CDR3 is CASSSRLTGANYGYTF. CDR3 nucleotide sequence: TGTGCCAGCAGCTCCAGGCTCACAGGGGCTAACTATGGCTACACCTTC. The V gene is TRBV11-2, the J gene TRBJ1-2, with 7 bases lining up with TRBD1. The J segment lost 0 bases and the V segment lost 4 bases, leaving 8 bases of the junction unmatched. This CDR3 region has 16 residues. Germline CDR1 SGHAT, CDR2 FQNNGV.